This TCR beta chain comes out of a study of control samples from healthy donors and cancer patients. Using immunoSEQ multiplex PCR, the repertoire was profiled, and TCRdb retains in-frame clones only, with some absent. The table has around 120,000 clones, 85% to 95% seen once. In germline, CDR1 is MNHEY, CDR2 SVGEGT. With V trimmed by 5 bases and J by 1 base, 3 bases remained unmatched. The CDR3 length is 14 residues. The sample was blood. The V and J genes are TRBV6-2 or TRBV6-3 and TRBJ2-5; TRBD1 agrees at 8 bases. The receptor comes from a man aged 25 to 40 in good health. CDR3 sequence reads: CASSPTGAQETQYF. CDR3 DNA sequence: TGTGCCAGCAGTCCGACAGGGGCCCAAGAGACCCAGTACTTC.